The present TCR beta chain was sequenced within a study of blood T cell repertoires in COVID-19. Looking at the study overall: Specimens from acute and convalescent COVID-19 originated in the United States, Italy and Spain. From T cells, B-cell-depleted T cells, or PBMCs came the material, which was cDNA or gDNA.

Trimming cost V 0 bases and J 1 base; bases outside gene matches: 2. The CDR3 is made up of 16 amino acids. Germline V CDR1 and CDR2: MGHRA, YSYEKL. Original processing methods: From reference gene primer amplification, estimates of nucleated cell counts were derived. Sequencing used immunoSEQ multiplex PCR; TCRdb keeps in-frame clones, though not all of them. V and J calls plus clone size are reproduced from that table; the DNA served to infer D and trimming. In the table there are hundreds of thousands of clones, around 90% of which are singletons. The sequenced sample consisted of peripheral blood. This sequence joins TRBV4-1 and TRBJ2-5, with 10 bases lining up with TRBD2. The receptor's source is a woman between 18 and 29 years old with acute or convalescent COVID-19. This CDR3 is CASSQERLAGQETQYF. The CDR3 coding sequence is TGCGCCAGCAGCCAAGAACGACTAGCGGGCCAAGAGACCCAGTACTTC.